This TCR beta chain was identified during a study of CD8 T cells in ankylosing spondylitis. Overall study findings and caveats: What appeared characteristic of ankylosing spondylitis blood was a TCR beta motif of eight or nine highly homologous variants. Disease-associated clones were reportedly significantly overrepresented in matched ankylosing spondylitis synovial fluid. Disease-linked clones, CD8+, were relatively rare in peripheral blood. Certain motif variants had earlier appeared in reactive arthritis synovial fluid and blood.

With molecular barcodes, quantitative 5'-RACE was used to make the TCR beta libraries. TCRdb reprocessed the 5' RACE reads with MiXCR, giving one entry per CDR3 protein. This sample carries 450,000 or so distinct CDR3 sequences, about 25% of them seen once, and the ten largest clones take 0.75% to 0.9%. As for this clonotype: Its antigen is not known.

CDR3 length: 13 amino acids. V lost 8 bases to trimming and J lost 8 bases; unmatched junction nucleotides: 6. Germline CDR1 reads WNHNN; CDR2 reads SYGVQD (reference sequence). The V and J genes are TRBV10-1 and TRBJ2-1, with 10 bases lining up with TRBD2. Sequencing input: blood, either unsorted or a sorted T cell fraction (not recorded which). The TCR was taken from a male donor with ankylosing spondylitis. CDR3 nucleotides: TGCGCCAGCCGGGCTAGCGGGAGAGATGAGCAGTTCTTC. Its translation is CASRASGRDEQFF.